These T cell receptor beta chains were read from a single sample in a study of blood T cell repertoires in COVID-19. The assay was immunoSEQ multiplex PCR, and TCRdb's table has in-frame clones only and misses some. The sample includes around 300,000 clones, around 85% seen only once; the top ten take less than 2.5%. Sequencing input: peripheral blood. The receptors shown here come from a woman in her 30s who had recovered from COVID-19. The CDR3 runs from the conserved cysteine through the conserved F or W. The D gene is left open where the match is weak. Only part of the rows carry a size: once, few, many, or a class if the clone is expanded.

D gene	J gene	V gene	clone size	CDR3 protein	CDR3 DNA
.	TRBJ1-6	TRBV14	.	CASSQAGRGGSPLHF	TGTGCCAGCAGCCAAGCAGGACGGGGTGGTTCACCCCTCCACTTT
TRBD1	TRBJ1-3	TRBV19	.	CASSTAGGRGNTIYF	TGTGCCAGTAGTACCGCAGGGGGACGTGGAAACACCATATATTTT
TRBD2	TRBJ2-2	TRBV5-1	.	CASSRTSGGSGELFF	TGCGCCAGCAGCCGGACGTCGGGGGGATCCGGGGAGCTGTTTTTT
.	TRBJ1-3	TRBV6-6	.	CASSVEAIGNTIYF	TGTGCCAGCAGCGTGGAGGCAATCGGAAACACCATATATTTT
.	TRBJ2-7	TRBV5-8	.	CASSFGFSYGGTYEQYF	TGTGCCAGCAGCTTCGGTTTCTCGTACGGCGGGACCTACGAGCAGTACTTC
.	TRBJ1-1	TRBV29-1	.	CSVWGGNEAFF	TGCAGCGTTTGGGGCGGTAATGAAGCTTTCTTT
TRBD1	TRBJ2-5	TRBV10-3	.	CAISVGQDQETQYF	TGTGCCATCAGTGTGGGACAGGACCAAGAGACCCAGTACTTC
TRBD1	TRBJ1-4	TRBV19	few	CASRRPEGGEKLFF	TGTGCCAGTAGAAGACCCGAAGGGGGCGAAAAACTGTTTTTT
.	TRBJ2-7	TRBV28	.	CASSLVGRNYEQYF	TGTGCCAGCAGTTTAGTAGGGAGGAACTACGAGCAGTACTTC
.	TRBJ2-3	TRBV18	.	CASSPWQSTDTQYF	TGTGCCAGCTCACCGTGGCAGTCCACAGATACGCAGTATTTT
.	TRBJ2-7	TRBV2	few	CASSENGASAYEQYF	TGTGCCAGCAGTGAAAATGGGGCCAGCGCCTACGAGCAGTACTTC
TRBD1	TRBJ2-7	TRBV9	.	CASSQGQGSYSYEQYF	TGTGCCAGCAGCCAGGGACAGGGTAGTTATTCCTACGAGCAGTACTTC
.	TRBJ2-3	TRBV6-5	.	CASRSGSTDTQYF	TGTGCCAGCAGAAGCGGTAGCACAGATACGCAGTATTTT
.	TRBJ1-1	TRBV6-2/TRBV6-3	.	CASSIGGQSTEAFF	TGTGCCAGCAGCATAGGCGGACAGAGCACTGAAGCTTTCTTT
.	TRBJ1-2	TRBV30	.	CAWSNRDGYTF	TGTGCCTGGAGCAACAGGGATGGCTACACCTTC
.	TRBJ1-2	TRBV2	.	CASLHRQDWGGYTF	TGTGCCAGCCTTCACCGACAGGATTGGGGAGGCTACACCTTC
TRBD1	TRBJ2-1	TRBV7-9	.	CASSLPAGGLSNEQFF	TGTGCCAGCAGCTTACCTGCAGGGGGCTTGAGTAACGAGCAGTTCTTC
.	TRBJ1-2	TRBV11-2	.	CASSLVPGGLAGGYTF	TGTGCCAGCAGCTTAGTTCCAGGCGGATTGGCAGGGGGCTACACCTTC
TRBD2	TRBJ2-1	TRBV11-3	.	CASSPYAGGEQFF	TGTGCCAGCAGCCCCTATGCGGGGGGTGAGCAGTTCTTC
TRBD2	TRBJ2-5	TRBV18	.	CASSPTPGLAGQETQYF	TGTGCCAGCTCACCCACGCCGGGACTAGCGGGACAAGAGACCCAGTACTTC
.	TRBJ2-1	TRBV20-1	.	CSASVVSSYNEQFF	TGCAGTGCTAGTGTGGTGAGCTCCTACAATGAGCAGTTCTTC
TRBD2	TRBJ2-5	TRBV7-3	.	CASRASGEETQYF	TGTGCCAGCAGAGCTAGCGGCGAAGAGACCCAGTACTTC
.	TRBJ1-2	TRBV7-9	.	CASSVEEGRYGYTF	TGTGCCAGCAGCGTCGAAGAGGGCCGCTATGGCTACACCTTC
.	TRBJ1-5	TRBV28	.	CASSLYRDSNQPQHF	TGTGCCAGCAGTTTATACAGGGATAGCAATCAGCCCCAGCATTTT
TRBD1	TRBJ2-2	TRBV4-2	.	CASDLGHVRGKNTGELFF	TGTGCCAGCGACCTCGGTCACGTCAGGGGGAAGAACACCGGGGAGCTGTTTTTT
.	TRBJ2-7	TRBV13	.	CASSSDRQHEQYF	TGTGCCAGCAGCTCCGACAGACAACACGAGCAGTACTTC
.	TRBJ1-1	TRBV7-9	.	CASSLSYSRDTEAFF	TGTGCCAGCAGCTTATCGTATTCAAGAGACACTGAAGCTTTCTTT
TRBD2	TRBJ2-5	TRBV28	.	CASSPPGLAFSQYF	TGTGCCAGCAGTCCCCCCGGACTAGCGTTTTCCCAGTACTTC
.	TRBJ1-1	TRBV7-9	.	CASSPREGAAEAFF	TGTGCCAGCAGCCCAAGGGAGGGAGCAGCTGAAGCTTTCTTT
TRBD1	TRBJ1-4	TRBV14	once	CASRQTGEEEKLFF	TGTGCCAGCAGGCAAACAGGGGAGGAAGAAAAACTGTTTTTT
.	TRBJ1-5	TRBV30	.	CAWSPVGSLNQPQHF	TGTGCCTGGAGCCCTGTCGGTAGTTTGAATCAGCCCCAGCATTTT
TRBD2	TRBJ2-1	TRBV6-5	.	CASRTSGGANEQFF	TGTGCCAGCAGGACTAGCGGGGGGGCTAATGAGCAGTTCTTC
.	TRBJ2-1	TRBV28	.	CASSLETSKLEQFF	TGTGCCAGCAGTTTAGAAACTTCTAAGTTGGAGCAGTTCTTC
TRBD1	TRBJ1-2	TRBV2	.	CASSSFLGTADGYTF	TGTGCCAGCAGCTCCTTTTTAGGGACAGCAGATGGCTACACCTTC
TRBD1	TRBJ1-4	TRBV12-3/TRBV12-4	few	CASTWDRVDKLFF	TGTGCCAGCACCTGGGACAGAGTGGACAAACTGTTTTTT
.	TRBJ2-4	TRBV7-2	.	CASSRVAKNIQYF	TGTGCCAGCAGCCGGGTGGCCAAAAACATTCAGTACTTC
.	TRBJ1-4	TRBV18	once	CASSSLRQDNEKLFF	TGTGCCAGCTCGTCTTTACGACAGGATAATGAAAAACTGTTTTTT
.	TRBJ2-7	TRBV10-3	.	CAISEQGWNEQYF	TGTGCCATCAGTGAGCAGGGTTGGAACGAGCAGTACTTC
TRBD2	TRBJ2-3	TRBV9	.	CASSVDGRADGTDTQYF	TGTGCCAGCAGCGTAGACGGGAGGGCCGATGGCACAGATACGCAGTATTTT
.	TRBJ2-5	TRBV27	.	CASSRREGRGQETQYF	TGTGCCAGCTCAAGACGCGAAGGGCGCGGGCAGGAGACCCAGTACTTC
.	TRBJ1-1	TRBV27	few	CASSLLIGVGTEAFF	TGTGCCAGCAGTTTATTAATAGGGGTTGGCACTGAAGCTTTCTTT
.	TRBJ1-1	TRBV7-9	.	CATRQDLNTEAFF	TGTGCCACCAGACAGGATTTGAACACTGAAGCTTTCTTT
TRBD1	TRBJ2-1	TRBV5-1	.	CASSTRQGGGEQFF	TGCGCCAGCAGCACCAGACAGGGCGGCGGAGAGCAGTTCTTC
.	TRBJ1-5	TRBV6-5	few	CASSYTQYSNQPQHF	TGTGCCAGCAGTTACACCCAGTATAGCAATCAGCCCCAGCATTTT